The clone carrying this TCR beta chain was seen many times. Its antigen is still unknown. This record belongs to a study of T cells after yellow fever vaccination. In the study overall: For low cell numbers, libraries were made with SMART-Seq v4 Ultra Low Input.

The CDR3 sequence is 13 residues long. The germline V and J ends were trimmed by 1 base and 13 bases, with 14 bases remaining between them. Germline assignment: CDR1 SEHNR and CDR2 FQNEAQ (reference sequence). Study-wide results and limits: Post-booster reappearance was seen for most primary-vaccination clones (around 96% CD4, 75% to 90% CD8).

Template-switching 5'RACE yielded the TCR cDNA; a universal primer site and UMIs were added in the process. TCRdb passed the 5' RACE reads through MiXCR, listing each CDR3 protein once. The sample holds about 310,000 distinct CDR3 sequences, less than 4.5% seen once. This sequence joins TRBV7-9 and TRBJ1-5, with D perhaps matching TRBD1 (5 bases). The receptor was isolated from a young man who received the YFV17D yellow fever vaccine. Material: PBMCs, obtained on the day of the yellow fever booster vaccination. The CDR3 DNA is TGTGCCAGCAGCTTAGACTTGGGGGGGAAACAGCATTTT. Its translation: CASSLDLGGKQHF.